This entry features one T cell receptor beta chain sequence. Antigen specificity is unknown. Generated by immunoSEQ multiplex PCR, the TCRdb table keeps only in-frame clones and is missing some. The sample records roughly 56,000 clones, about 83% being singletons. These data originate in a study of OX40 agonist ivuxolimab in advanced cancers. About the study: With a range of roughly 20 to 80, age averaged 60 years, and 70% to 85% were male.

Overall study findings and caveats: At 0.1 to 3.0 mg/kg and by week 6, clonal expansion occurred in CD4+ and CD8+ blood T cells.

The receptor was isolated from an adult with an advanced solid tumor such as melanoma, head and neck, liver or kidney cancer. The sample was CD4+ or CD8+ T cells sorted from blood, taken in a trial of the OX40 agonist ivuxolimab.

CDR3 region: CASSAYRAGAYEQYF. In nucleotides, the CDR3 is TGTGCCAGCAGCGCCTACCGGGCAGGGGCCTACGAGCAGTACTTC. The rearrangement uses TRBV7-8 and TRBJ2-7; a weak D match, TRBD1 (6 bases). The V and J ends lost 5 bases and 2 bases respectively, with 16 bases between them. Germline lookup yields CDR1 SGHVS and CDR2 FQNEAQ. CDR3 length: 15 amino acids. Looking up the rest from reference TRBV7-8 and TRBJ2-7 gives the full variable domain: GAGVSQSPRYKVAKRGQDVALRCDPISGHVSLFWYQQALGQGPEFLTYFQNEAQLDKSGLPSDRFFAERPEGSVSTLKIQRTQQEDSAVYLCASSAYRAGAYEQYFGPGTRLTVT.